This T cell receptor (beta chain) comes out of a study of tumor-infiltrating lymphocytes in oesophageal squamous cell carcinoma. CDR1 is SGHVS, CDR2 FNYEAQ, per germline. From its first to its last residue, the CDR3 has 20 amino acids. Comments on this clonotype: Here the CDR3 omits its conserved ending phenylalanine or tryptophan, so a read error is the likely source. The DNA is omitted, as the CDR3 cannot be located on it reliably, and the CDR3 follows TCRdb's listing.

TCRdb itself ran the PCR reads through MiXCR, one entry per CDR3 protein. In the table there are fewer than 25,000 distinct CDR3 sequences, 34% of which are singletons. The chain has TRBV7-6 and TRBJ2-5; TRBD1 reflects the table's D call only, with no check against the DNA. The specimen was esophageal tumor tissue. The receptor was derived from a female donor with esophageal squamous cell carcinoma. The CDR3 region is CASSGERDRVSGANVLTFGN.